The entry below gives a single TCR beta chain sequence along with its context. Its antigen is as yet unknown. These data come from a study of regulatory and conventional T cells in RAG deficiency. Findings and limits, study-wide: Other subsets showed around 10-fold reductions, but Treg unique TCR beta sequences fell roughly 90-fold in these patients. Patient subsets had shorter CDR3s; Omenn Treg-Tconv overlap exceeded 90%.

This CDR3 spans 13 amino acids. V dropped 7 bases and J dropped 4 bases, with 12 bases sitting between them. Germline CDR1 and CDR2: MDHEN and SYDVKM. Sequencing was performed with immunoSEQ multiplex PCR; in TCRdb, only in-frame clones are kept and a portion is missing. In the table there are about 8,500 clones, around 81% of which are singletons. These same records also appear under a second study, on regulatory T cells. That source adds: The primer mix had 52 TRBV and 13 TRBJ primers. Skewed V and J usage and few unique V-J pairs marked patient repertoires, most in Tregs.

The specimen was CD8+ T cells sorted from blood. The clonotype was recovered from a human donor in good health. This chain joins TRBV28 and TRBJ2-3, with a possible D match to TRBD1 (8 bases). The CDR3 sequence: CASNRGGPDTQYF. In DNA, the CDR3 is TGTGCCAGCAACAGGGGGGGTCCAGATACGCAGTATTTT.